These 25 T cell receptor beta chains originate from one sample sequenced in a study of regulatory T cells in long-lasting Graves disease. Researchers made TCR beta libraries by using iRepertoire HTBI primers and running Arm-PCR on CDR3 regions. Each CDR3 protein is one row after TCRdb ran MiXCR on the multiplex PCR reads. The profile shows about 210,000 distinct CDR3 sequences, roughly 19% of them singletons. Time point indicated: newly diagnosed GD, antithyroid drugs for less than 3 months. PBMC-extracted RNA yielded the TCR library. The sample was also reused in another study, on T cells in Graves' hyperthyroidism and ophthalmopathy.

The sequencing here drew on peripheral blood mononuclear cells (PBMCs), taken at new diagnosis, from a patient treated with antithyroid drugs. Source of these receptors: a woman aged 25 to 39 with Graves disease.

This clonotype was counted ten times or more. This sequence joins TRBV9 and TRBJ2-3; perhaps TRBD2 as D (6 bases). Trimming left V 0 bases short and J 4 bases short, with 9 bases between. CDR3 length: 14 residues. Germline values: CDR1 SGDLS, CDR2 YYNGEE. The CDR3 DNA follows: TGTGCCAGCAGCGTAGCCTCGGGAGCAGATACGCAGTATTTT. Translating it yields CASSVASGADTQYF.

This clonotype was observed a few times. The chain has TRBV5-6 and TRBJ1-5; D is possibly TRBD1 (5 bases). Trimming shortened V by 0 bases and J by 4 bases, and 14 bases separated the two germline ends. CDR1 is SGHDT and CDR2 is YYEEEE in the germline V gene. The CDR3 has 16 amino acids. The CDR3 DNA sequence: TGTGCCAGCAGCTTGGGGGGACCCTTCGGTAATCAGCCCCAGCATTTT. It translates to CASSLGGPFGNQPQHF.

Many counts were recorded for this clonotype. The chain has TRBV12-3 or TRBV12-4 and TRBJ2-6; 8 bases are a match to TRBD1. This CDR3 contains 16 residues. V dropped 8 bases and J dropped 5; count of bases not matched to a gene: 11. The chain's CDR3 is CASSSTGGPRANVLTF. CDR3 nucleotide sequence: TGTGCCAGCTCATCTACAGGGGGGCCAAGGGCCAACGTCCTGACTTTC.

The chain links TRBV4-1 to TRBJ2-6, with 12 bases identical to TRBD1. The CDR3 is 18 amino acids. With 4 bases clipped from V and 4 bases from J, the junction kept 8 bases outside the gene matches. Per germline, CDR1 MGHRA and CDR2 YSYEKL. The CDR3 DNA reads TGCGCCAGCAGCCCCGGGGGACAGGGGGCGCAAGGGGCCAACGTCCTGACTTTC. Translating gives CASSPGGQGAQGANVLTF.

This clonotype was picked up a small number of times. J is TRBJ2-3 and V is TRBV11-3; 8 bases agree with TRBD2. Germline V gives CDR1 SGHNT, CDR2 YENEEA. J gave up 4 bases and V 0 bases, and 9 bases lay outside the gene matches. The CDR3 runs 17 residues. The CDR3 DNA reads TGTGCCAGCAGCTTAGATCGGTCAGCGGGGGTGGCAGATACGCAGTATTTT. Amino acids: CASSLDRSAGVADTQYF.

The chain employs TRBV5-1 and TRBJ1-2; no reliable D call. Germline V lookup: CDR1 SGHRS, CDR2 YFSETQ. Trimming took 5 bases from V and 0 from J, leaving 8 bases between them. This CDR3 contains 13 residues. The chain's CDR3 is CASRIATNYGYTF. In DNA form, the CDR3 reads TGCGCCAGCAGAATCGCGACTAACTATGGCTACACCTTC.

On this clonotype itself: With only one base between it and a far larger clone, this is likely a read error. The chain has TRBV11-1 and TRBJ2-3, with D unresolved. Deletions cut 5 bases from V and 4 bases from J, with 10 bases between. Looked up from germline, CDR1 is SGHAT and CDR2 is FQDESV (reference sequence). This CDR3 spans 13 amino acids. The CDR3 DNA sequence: TGTGCCAGCAGCACCCTGGATGCAGATACGCAGTATTTT. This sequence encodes CASSTLDADTQYF.

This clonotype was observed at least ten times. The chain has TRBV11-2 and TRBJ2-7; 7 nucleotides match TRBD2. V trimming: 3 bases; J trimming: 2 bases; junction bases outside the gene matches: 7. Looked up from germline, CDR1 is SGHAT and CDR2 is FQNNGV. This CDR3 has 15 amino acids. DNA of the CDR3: TGTGCCAGCAGCTTTGCCCTAGCGGTAACCTACGAGCAGTACTTC. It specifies CASSFALAVTYEQYF.

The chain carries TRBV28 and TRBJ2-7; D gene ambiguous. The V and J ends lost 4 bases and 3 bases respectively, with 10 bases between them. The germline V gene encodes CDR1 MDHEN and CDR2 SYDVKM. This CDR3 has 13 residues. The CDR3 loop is CASSYGLGYEQYF. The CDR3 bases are TGTGCCAGCAGTTACGGGCTGGGCTACGAGCAGTACTTC.

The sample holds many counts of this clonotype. CDR3 nucleotides: TGTGCCAGCAGCTTGGGACTAGGAGGCTCGGATGAGCAGTTCTTC. Its translation is CASSLGLGGSDEQFF. The chain links TRBV11-3 to TRBJ2-1, with TRBD2 matching 8 bases. With 3 bases clipped from V and 8 bases from J, the junction kept 9 bases outside the gene matches. Germline V CDR1 and CDR2: SGHNT, YENEEA. CDR3 length: 15 amino acids.

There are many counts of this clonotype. The CDR3 DNA reads TGTGCCACTGGGAGTGGACAGGACTATGGCTACACCTTC. It codes for CATGSGQDYGYTF. The chain has TRBV15 and TRBJ1-2, with 7 bases lining up with TRBD1. The CDR3 is 13 amino acids. The ends lost 9 bases at V and 3 bases at J; junction bases unmatched: 7. Germline CDR1 LNHNV, CDR2 YYDKDF (reference sequence).

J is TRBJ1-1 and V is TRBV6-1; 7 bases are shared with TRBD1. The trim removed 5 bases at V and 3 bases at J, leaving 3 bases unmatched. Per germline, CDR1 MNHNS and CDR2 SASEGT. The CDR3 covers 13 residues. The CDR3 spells CASSRGQDTEAFF. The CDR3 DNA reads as TGTGCCAGCAGTCGCGGACAGGACACTGAAGCTTTCTTT.

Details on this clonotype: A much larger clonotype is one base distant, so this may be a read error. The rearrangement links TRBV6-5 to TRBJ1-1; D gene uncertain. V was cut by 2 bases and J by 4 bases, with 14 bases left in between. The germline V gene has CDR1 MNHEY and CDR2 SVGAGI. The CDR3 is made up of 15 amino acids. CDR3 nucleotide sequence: TGTGCCAGCAGTTACCACCCCACAGCGAGCACTGAAGCTTTCTTT. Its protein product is CASSYHPTASTEAFF.

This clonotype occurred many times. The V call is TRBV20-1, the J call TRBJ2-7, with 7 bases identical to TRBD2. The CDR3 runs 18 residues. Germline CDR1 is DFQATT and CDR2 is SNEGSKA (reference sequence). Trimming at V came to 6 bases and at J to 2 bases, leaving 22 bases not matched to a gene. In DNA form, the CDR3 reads TGCAGTGCCCACGGGCTAGCGGCGTCGATCGGGTTAACCTACGAGCAGTACTTC. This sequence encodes CSAHGLAASIGLTYEQYF.

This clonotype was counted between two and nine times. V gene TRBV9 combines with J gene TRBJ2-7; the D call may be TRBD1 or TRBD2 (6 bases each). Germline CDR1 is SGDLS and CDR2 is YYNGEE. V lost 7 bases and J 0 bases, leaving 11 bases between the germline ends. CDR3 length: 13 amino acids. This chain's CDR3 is CASGGPYSYEQYF. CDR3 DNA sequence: TGTGCCAGCGGGGGGCCGTACTCCTACGAGCAGTACTTC.

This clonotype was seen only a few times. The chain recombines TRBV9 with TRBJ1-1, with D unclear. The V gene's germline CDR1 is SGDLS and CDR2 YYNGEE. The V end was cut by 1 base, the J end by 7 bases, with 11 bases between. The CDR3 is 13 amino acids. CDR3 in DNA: TGTGCCAGCAGCGTAAGAGGGCGGGGTGAAGCTTTCTTT. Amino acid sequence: CASSVRGRGEAFF.

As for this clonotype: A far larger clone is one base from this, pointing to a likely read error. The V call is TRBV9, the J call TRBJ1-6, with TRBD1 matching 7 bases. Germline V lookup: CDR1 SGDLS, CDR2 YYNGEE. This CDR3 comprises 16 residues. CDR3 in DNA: TGTGTCAGCAGCCCCGGGGACGGCCACAGGGGTTCACCCCTCCACTTT. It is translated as CVSSPGDGHRGSPLHF.

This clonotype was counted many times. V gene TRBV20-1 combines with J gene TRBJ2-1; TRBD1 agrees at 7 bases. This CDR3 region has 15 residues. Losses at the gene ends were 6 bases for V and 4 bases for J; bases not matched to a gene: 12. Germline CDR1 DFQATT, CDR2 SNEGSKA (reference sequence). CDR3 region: CSASGELRGYNEQFF. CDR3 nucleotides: TGCAGTGCAAGTGGAGAACTCAGGGGGTACAATGAGCAGTTCTTC.

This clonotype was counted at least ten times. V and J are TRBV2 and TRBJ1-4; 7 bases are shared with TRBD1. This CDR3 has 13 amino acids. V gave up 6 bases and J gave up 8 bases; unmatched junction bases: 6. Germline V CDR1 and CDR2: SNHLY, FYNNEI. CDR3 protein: CASRASGGEKLFF. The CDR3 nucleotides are TGTGCCAGCAGGGCTTCAGGGGGGGAAAAACTGTTTTTT.

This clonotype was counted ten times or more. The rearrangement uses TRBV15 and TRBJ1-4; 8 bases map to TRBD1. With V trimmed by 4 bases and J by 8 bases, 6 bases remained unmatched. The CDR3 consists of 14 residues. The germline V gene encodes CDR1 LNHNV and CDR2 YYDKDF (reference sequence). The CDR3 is CATSTGQGGEKLFF. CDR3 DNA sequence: TGTGCCACCAGCACCGGACAGGGTGGGGAAAAACTGTTTTTT.

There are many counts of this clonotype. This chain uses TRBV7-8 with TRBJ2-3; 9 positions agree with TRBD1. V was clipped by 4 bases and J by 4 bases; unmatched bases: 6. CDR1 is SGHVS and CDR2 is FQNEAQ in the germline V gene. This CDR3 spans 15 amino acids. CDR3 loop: CASSSWTGVADTQYF. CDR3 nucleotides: TGTGCCAGCAGCTCGTGGACAGGGGTCGCAGATACGCAGTATTTT.

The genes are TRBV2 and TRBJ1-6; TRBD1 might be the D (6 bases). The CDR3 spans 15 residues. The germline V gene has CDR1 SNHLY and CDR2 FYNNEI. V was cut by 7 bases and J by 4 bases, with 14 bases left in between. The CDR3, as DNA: TGTGCCAGCAATGGGCGGGGGGCGTATAATTCACCCCTCCACTTT. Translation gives CASNGRGAYNSPLHF.

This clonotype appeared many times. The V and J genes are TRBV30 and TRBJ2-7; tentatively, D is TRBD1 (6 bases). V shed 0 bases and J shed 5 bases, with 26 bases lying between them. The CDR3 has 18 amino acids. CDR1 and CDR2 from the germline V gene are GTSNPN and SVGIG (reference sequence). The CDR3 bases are TGTGCCTGGAGTGTAGGGCCGGCGTTAGTAACAGGGCCCCACGAGCAGTACTTC. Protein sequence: CAWSVGPALVTGPHEQYF.

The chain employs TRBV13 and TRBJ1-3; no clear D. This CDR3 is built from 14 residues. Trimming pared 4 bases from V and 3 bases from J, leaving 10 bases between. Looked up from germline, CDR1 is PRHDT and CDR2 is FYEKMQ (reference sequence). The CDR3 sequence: CASSYQSVGNTIYF. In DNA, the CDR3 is TGTGCCAGCAGCTACCAATCCGTTGGAAACACCATATATTTT.

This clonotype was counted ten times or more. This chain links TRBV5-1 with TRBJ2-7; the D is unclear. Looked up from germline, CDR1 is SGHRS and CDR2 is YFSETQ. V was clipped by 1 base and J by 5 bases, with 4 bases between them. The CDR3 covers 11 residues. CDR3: CASSLKDEQYF. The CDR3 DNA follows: TGCGCCAGCAGCTTGAAGGACGAGCAGTACTTC.